The rows below give T cell receptor beta chains drawn from one sample of a study of T-cell reconstitution after alpha-beta-depleted transplantation in children. TCRdb processed the PCR reads anew with MiXCR; each CDR3 protein has one entry. The data contain a few hundred thousand distinct CDR3 sequences, about a tenth of them singletons. Sequencing used PBMCs from the stem cell graft donor, obtained from the stem cell graft. Receptors were obtained from a human donor who donated a stem cell graft to a child with acute lymphoblastic leukemia. CDR3s include the opening cysteine and the closing phenylalanine or tryptophan. The D gene is left open where the match is weak. Rows may omit the clone size; those that give it use once, few, many or a size class.

d_call	v_call	clone_size	j_call	cdr3_aa	cdr3_nt
.	TRBV9	.	TRBJ1-5	CASSASFHQPQHF	TGTGCCAGCAGCGCCTCCTTCCATCAGCCCCAGCATTTT
TRBD2	TRBV29-1	.	TRBJ2-1	CSATLARRVNEQFF	TGCAGCGCTACACTAGCGAGAAGGGTCAATGAGCAGTTCTTC
.	TRBV5-1	many	TRBJ1-2	CASSQDIPNYGYTF	TGCGCCAGCAGCCAGGACATTCCCAACTATGGCTACACCTTC
.	TRBV12-3/TRBV12-4	.	TRBJ2-7	CASRIPGTYEQYF	TGTGCCAGCCGCATCCCGGGGACCTACGAGCAGTACTTC
.	TRBV29-1	few	TRBJ2-7	CSVVAVGGSPYEQYF	TGCAGCGTTGTGGCGGTAGGGGGGTCCCCCTACGAGCAGTACTTC
.	TRBV27	many	TRBJ2-7	CASSLSGAGPYEQYF	TGTGCCAGCAGTTTATCCGGGGCGGGCCCCTACGAGCAGTACTTC
TRBD1	TRBV20-1	.	TRBJ1-2	CSAPPGTAGYGYTF	TGCAGTGCTCCTCCCGGGACAGCTGGCTATGGCTACACCTTC
.	TRBV6-6	few	TRBJ2-5	CASSPPRRSKETQYF	TGTGCCAGCAGCCCCCCAAGGAGAAGCAAAGAGACCCAGTACTTC
TRBD1	TRBV6-1	few	TRBJ1-2	CASTKLTPGQGKAYTF	TGTGCCAGCACCAAACTAACGCCGGGACAGGGCAAGGCGTACACCTTC
.	TRBV29-1	many	TRBJ1-2	CSVEDLGKGDYGYTF	TGCAGCGTTGAAGATCTGGGGAAGGGAGACTATGGCTACACCTTC
.	TRBV29-1	.	TRBJ2-7	CSVEFGGSYEQYF	TGCAGCGTTGAGTTTGGGGGCAGCTACGAGCAGTACTTC
.	TRBV28	few	TRBJ2-7	CASSFRTHNYEQYF	TGTGCCAGCAGTTTCCGGACACATAACTACGAGCAGTACTTC
.	TRBV27	many	TRBJ2-2	CASRPWRVEQDPGELFF	TGTGCCAGCCGTCCATGGAGGGTAGAACAGGATCCCGGGGAGCTGTTTTTT
.	TRBV7-2	.	TRBJ2-2	CASIIIPGTGELFF	TGTGCCAGCATCATCATCCCGGGGACCGGGGAGCTGTTTTTT
TRBD1	TRBV11-2	.	TRBJ2-4	CASSLEVQGQDLAKNIQYF	TGTGCCAGCAGCTTAGAAGTTCAGGGACAGGACTTAGCCAAAAACATTCAGTACTTC
TRBD1	TRBV12-3/TRBV12-4	.	TRBJ1-1	CASTIQGAVTEAFF	TGTGCCAGCACAATACAGGGGGCGGTCACTGAAGCTTTCTTT
TRBD2	TRBV20-1	few	TRBJ2-1	CSARDARGRDNEQFF	TGCAGTGCTAGAGATGCCCGCGGGAGGGACAATGAGCAGTTCTTC
TRBD1	TRBV27	.	TRBJ2-1	CASSLWDSHEQFF	TGTGCCAGCAGTTTATGGGACAGCCATGAGCAGTTCTTC
.	TRBV5-1	many	TRBJ2-7	CASSLGRGGHEQYF	TGCGCCAGCAGCTTGGGCCGTGGGGGTCACGAGCAGTACTTC
.	TRBV7-2	many	TRBJ2-5	CASSPAGTQETQYF	TGTGCCAGCAGCCCAGCCGGGACTCAAGAGACCCAGTACTTC
TRBD2	TRBV30	few	TRBJ2-3	CAWSALAGVLADTQYF	TGTGCCTGGAGCGCACTAGCGGGAGTGTTGGCAGATACGCAGTATTTT
TRBD1	TRBV6-2/TRBV6-3	.	TRBJ1-6	CASSYSRTGNNSPLHF	TGTGCCAGCAGTTACTCGCGGACAGGGAATAATTCACCCCTCCACTTT
.	TRBV20-1	.	TRBJ1-1	CSARSRTEAFF	TGCAGTGCTAGGTCCCGGACTGAAGCTTTCTTT
TRBD1	TRBV30	few	TRBJ1-5	CAWSEKHWTGASNQPQHF	TGTGCCTGGAGTGAGAAACATTGGACAGGCGCCTCTAATCAGCCCCAGCATTTT
TRBD1	TRBV5-5	.	TRBJ2-5	CASSFPGQGRVETQYF	TGTGCCAGCAGCTTTCCAGGACAGGGACGGGTGGAGACCCAGTACTTC
.	TRBV19	.	TRBJ1-2	CASIAGRTAGGYTF	TGTGCCAGTATTGCCGGACGGACCGCGGGAGGCTACACCTTC
.	TRBV2	.	TRBJ2-7	CARWETSTHYEQYF	TGTGCCAGGTGGGAGACTAGTACCCACTACGAGCAGTACTTC
.	TRBV4-1	few	TRBJ1-1	CASSNRVGDTEAFF	TGCGCCAGCAGCAACAGGGTTGGGGACACTGAAGCTTTCTTT
.	TRBV2	.	TRBJ1-1	CASNTRGTEAFF	TGTGCCAGCAATACCAGGGGCACTGAAGCTTTCTTT
TRBD1	TRBV5-6	.	TRBJ2-7	CASSQAGGAQYF	TGTGCCAGCAGCCAGGCAGGGGGCGCTCAGTACTTC
.	TRBV20-1	many	TRBJ1-5	CSARPGPYSNQPQHF	TGCAGTGCTAGGCCGGGACCCTATAGCAATCAGCCCCAGCATTTT
.	TRBV27	.	TRBJ1-6	CASSLYSDYNSPLHF	TGTGCCAGCAGTTTATACTCAGACTATAATTCACCCCTCCACTTT
.	TRBV4-1	few	TRBJ1-1	CASSQEISPGTEAFF	TGCGCCAGCAGCCAAGAGATTTCCCCGGGGACTGAAGCTTTCTTT